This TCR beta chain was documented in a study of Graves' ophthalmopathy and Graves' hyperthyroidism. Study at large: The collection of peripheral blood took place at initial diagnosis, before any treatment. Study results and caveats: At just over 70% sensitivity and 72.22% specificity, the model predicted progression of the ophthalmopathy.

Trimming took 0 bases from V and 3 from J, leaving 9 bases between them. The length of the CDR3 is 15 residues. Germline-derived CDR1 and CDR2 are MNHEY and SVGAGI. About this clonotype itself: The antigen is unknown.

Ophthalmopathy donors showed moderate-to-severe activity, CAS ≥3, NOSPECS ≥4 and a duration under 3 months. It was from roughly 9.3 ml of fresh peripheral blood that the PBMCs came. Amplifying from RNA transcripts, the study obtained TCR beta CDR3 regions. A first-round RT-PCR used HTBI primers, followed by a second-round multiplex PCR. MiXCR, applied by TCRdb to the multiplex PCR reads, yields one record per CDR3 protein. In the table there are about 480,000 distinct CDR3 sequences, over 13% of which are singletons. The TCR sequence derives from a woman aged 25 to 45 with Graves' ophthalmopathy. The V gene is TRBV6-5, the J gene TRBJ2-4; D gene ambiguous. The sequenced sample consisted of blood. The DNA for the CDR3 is TGTGCCAGCAGTTACTCGGGGTGGGGCAAAAACATTCAGTACTTC. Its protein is CASSYSGWGKNIQYF.